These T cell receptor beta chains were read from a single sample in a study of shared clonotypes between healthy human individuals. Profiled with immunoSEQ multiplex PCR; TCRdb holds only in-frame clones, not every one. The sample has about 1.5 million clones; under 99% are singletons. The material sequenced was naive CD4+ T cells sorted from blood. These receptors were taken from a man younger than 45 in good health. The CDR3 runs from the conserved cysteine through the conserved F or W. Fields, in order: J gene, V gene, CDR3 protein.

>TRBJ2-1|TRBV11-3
CASSLDSPNEQFF
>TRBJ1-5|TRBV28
CASSSGHSNQPQHF
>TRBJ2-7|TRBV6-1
CASSRQGSYEQYF
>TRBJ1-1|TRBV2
CASRNRVNTEAFF
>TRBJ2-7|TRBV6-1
CAGSGRGYEQYF
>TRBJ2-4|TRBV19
CASTGQDRAKNIQYF
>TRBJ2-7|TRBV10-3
CAISGGTKIYEQYF
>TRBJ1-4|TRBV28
CASSFVAMVGTNEKLFF
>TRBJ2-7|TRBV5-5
CASSLGGGTYEQYF
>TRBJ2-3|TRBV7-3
CASSRAGLDTQYF
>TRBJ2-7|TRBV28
CASNTRTGVFEQYF
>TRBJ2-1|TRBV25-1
CASSDPRGNEQFF
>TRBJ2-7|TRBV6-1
CASSAPGGRHRNEQYF
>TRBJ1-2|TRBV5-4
CASSPQPGEGANYGYTF
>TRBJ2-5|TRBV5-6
CASGQETQYF
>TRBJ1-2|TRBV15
CATSRSNYGYTF
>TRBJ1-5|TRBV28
CASSPKLYSNQPQHF
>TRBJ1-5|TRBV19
CASSTQGDQPQHF
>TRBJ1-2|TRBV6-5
CASSYSRVNYGYTF
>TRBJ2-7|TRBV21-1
CASSKGRECEQYF
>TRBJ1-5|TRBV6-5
CASSYSGGADNQPQHF
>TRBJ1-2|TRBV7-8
CAIPGLITALSGYTF
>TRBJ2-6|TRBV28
CASSRGDSGANVLTF
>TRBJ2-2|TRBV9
CASSVVTGPRTGELFF
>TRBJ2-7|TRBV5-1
CASSLKGGSSYEQYF
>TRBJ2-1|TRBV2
CASSELGVEQFF